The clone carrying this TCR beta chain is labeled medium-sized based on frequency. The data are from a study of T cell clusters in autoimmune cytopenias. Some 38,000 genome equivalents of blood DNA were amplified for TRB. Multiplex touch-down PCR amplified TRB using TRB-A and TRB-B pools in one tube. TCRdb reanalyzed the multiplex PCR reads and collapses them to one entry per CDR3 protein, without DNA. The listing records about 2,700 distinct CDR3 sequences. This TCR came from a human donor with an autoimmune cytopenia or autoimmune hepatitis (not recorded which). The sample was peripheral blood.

The CDR3 protein is CASSTIFDEQYF. The V gene is TRBV6-2 or TRBV6-3, the J gene TRBJ2-7. The CDR3 runs 12 residues. Germline CDR1 MNHEY, CDR2 SVGEGT.